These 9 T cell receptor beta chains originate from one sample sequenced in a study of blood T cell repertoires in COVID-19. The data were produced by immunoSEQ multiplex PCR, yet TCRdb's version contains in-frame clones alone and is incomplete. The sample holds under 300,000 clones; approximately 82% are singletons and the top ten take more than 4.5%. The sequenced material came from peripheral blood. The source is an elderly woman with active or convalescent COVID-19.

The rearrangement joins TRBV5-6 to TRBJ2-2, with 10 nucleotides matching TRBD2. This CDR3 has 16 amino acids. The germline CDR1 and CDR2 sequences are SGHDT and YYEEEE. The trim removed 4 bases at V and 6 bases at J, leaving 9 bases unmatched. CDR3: CASSPPPSGSPGELFF. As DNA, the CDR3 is TGTGCCAGCAGCCCCCCCCCTAGCGGGAGTCCCGGGGAGCTGTTTTTT.

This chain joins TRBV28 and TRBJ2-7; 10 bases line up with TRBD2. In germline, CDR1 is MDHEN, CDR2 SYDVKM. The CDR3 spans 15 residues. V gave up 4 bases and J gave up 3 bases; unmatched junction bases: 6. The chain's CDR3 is CASSSPGLANYEQYF. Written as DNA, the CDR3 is TGTGCCAGCAGTTCACCGGGACTAGCGAACTACGAGCAGTACTTC.

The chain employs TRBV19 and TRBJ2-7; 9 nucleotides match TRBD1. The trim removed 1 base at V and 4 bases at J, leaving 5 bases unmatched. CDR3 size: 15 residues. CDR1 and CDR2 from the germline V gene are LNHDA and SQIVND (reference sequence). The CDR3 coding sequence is TGTGCCAGTAGTATAGGACAGGGGGTCTATTACGAGCAGTACTTC. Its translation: CASSIGQGVYYEQYF.

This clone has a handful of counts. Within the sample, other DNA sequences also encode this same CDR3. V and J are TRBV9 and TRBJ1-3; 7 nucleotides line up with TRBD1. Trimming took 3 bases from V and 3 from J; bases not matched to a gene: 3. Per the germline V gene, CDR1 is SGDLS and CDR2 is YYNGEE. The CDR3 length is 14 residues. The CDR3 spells CASSGGTVGNTIYF. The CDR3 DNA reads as TGTGCCAGCAGCGGCGGGACAGTTGGAAACACCATATATTTT. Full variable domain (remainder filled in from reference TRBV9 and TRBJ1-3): DSGVTQTPKHLITATGQRVTLRCSPRSGDLSVYWYQQSLDQGLQFLIQYYNGEERAKGNILERFSAQQFPDLHSELNLSSLELGDSALYFCASSGGTVGNTIYFGEGSWLTVV.

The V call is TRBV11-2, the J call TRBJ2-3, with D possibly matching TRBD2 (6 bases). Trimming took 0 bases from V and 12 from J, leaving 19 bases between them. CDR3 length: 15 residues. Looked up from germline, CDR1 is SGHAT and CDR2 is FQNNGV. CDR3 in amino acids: CASSLDGVAGTIQYF. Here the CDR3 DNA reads TGTGCCAGCAGCTTAGATGGAGTGGCGGGGACGATCCAGTATTTT.

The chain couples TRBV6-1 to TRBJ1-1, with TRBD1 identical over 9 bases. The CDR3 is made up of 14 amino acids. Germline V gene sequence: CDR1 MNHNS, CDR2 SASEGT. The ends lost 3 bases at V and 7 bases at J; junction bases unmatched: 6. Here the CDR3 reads CASSDPGTGHEAFF. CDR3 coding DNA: TGTGCCAGCAGTGACCCTGGGACAGGGCATGAAGCTTTCTTT.

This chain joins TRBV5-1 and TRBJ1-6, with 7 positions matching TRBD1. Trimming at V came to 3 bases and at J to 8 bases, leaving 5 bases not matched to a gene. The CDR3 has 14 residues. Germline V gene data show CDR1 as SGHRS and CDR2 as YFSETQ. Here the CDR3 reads CASSSTGYDSPLHF. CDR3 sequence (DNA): TGCGCCAGCAGCTCGACAGGGTATGATTCACCCCTCCACTTT.

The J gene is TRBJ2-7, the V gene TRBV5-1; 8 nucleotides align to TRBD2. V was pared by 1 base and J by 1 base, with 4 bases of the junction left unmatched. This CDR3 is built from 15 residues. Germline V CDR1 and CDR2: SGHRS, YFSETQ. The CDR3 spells CASSLNAGGSYEQYF. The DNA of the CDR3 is TGCGCCAGCAGCTTGAATGCGGGGGGATCCTACGAGCAGTACTTC.

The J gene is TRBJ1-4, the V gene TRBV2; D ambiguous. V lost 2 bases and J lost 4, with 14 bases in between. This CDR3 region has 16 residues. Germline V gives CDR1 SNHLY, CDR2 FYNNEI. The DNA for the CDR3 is TGTGCCAGCAGTGAACCCTTTGGGCAGATTAATGAAAAACTGTTTTTT. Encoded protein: CASSEPFGQINEKLFF.